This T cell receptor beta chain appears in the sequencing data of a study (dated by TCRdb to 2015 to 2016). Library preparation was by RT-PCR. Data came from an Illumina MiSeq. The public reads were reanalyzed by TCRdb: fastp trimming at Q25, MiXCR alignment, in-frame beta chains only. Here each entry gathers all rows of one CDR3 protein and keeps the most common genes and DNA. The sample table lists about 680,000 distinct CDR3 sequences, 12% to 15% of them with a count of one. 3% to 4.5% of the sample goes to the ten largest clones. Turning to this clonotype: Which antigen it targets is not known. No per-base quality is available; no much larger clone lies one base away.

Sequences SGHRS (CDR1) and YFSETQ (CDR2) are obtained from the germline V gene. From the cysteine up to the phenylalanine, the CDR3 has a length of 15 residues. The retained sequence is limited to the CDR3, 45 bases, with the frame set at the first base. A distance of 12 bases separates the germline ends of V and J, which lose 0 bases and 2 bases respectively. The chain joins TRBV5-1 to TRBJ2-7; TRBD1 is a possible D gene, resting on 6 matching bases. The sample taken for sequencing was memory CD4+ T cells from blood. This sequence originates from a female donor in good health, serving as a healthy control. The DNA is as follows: TGCGCCAGCAGCTTGGCCGCCAGGGGAACCTACGAGCAGTACTTC. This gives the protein CASSLAARGTYEQYF.